This T cell receptor (beta chain) was sequenced during a study of T cells after yellow fever vaccination. The overall study: Preparation used SMART-Seq v4 Ultra Low Input for the low-cell-number fractions.

Worth noting for this clonotype: Antigen specificity is unknown.

5'RACE template switching added a universal primer site and UMIs to TCR cDNA. From the 5' RACE reads, TCRdb called clonotypes with MiXCR, one entry per CDR3 protein. Of around 260,000 distinct CDR3 sequences in the sample, roughly 4.8% are singletons; the top ten hold more than 3%. The germline gives CDR1 SEHNR, CDR2 FQNEAQ (reference sequence). This CDR3 has 15 amino acids. Trimming shortened V by 6 bases and J by 0 bases, and 12 bases separated the two germline ends. Broader study findings: Only a minor proportion of clonotypes was detected across both CD4 and CD8 compartments. Once the booster was given, most primary-vaccination clones reappeared, at 95% to 97% for CD4 and more than 85% for CD8.

The clonotype originates from a man aged 18 to 30 who received the YFV17D yellow fever vaccine. Sequenced here: CD4+ T cells sorted from PBMCs, sampled on the day of the yellow fever booster vaccination. The V and J genes are TRBV7-9 and TRBJ2-1; D may be TRBD2 (5 bases). The CDR3 coding sequence is TGTGCCAGCAGGAAAAGAGGGAGCTCCTACAATGAGCAGTTCTTC. This translates into CASRKRGSSYNEQFF.